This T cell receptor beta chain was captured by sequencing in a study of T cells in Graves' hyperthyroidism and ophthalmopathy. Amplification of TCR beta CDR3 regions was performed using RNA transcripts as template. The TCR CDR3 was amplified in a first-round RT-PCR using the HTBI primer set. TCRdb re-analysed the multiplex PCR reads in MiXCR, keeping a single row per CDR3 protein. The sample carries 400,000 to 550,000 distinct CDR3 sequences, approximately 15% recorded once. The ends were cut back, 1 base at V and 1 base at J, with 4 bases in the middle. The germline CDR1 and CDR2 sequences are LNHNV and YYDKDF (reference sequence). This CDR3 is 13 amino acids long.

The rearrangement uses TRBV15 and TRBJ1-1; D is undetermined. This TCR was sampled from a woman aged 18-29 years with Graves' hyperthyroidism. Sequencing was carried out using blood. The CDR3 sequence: CATSRGWNTEAFF. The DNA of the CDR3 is TGTGCCACCAGCAGAGGATGGAACACTGAAGCTTTCTTT.